The rows below give T cell receptor beta chains drawn from one sample of a study of CDR3 diversity in severe acne. TCRdb re-derived calls from the PCR reads in MiXCR, one entry per CDR3 protein. The sample has roughly 100,000 distinct CDR3 sequences, 51% seen once. The sequenced sample consisted of blood. The receptors here all came from a male donor with acne. Each CDR3 is given with its conserved first and last residue. The D gene is left open where the match is weak.

J gene: TRBJ2-3
V gene: TRBV5-5
D gene: -
CDR3 protein: CASSLRELEDTQYF

J gene: TRBJ2-7
V gene: TRBV19
D gene: -
CDR3 protein: CASIRYEQYF

J gene: TRBJ2-7
V gene: TRBV7-9
D gene: -
CDR3 protein: CASSGGSVHEQYF

J gene: TRBJ1-1
V gene: TRBV5-1
D gene: -
CDR3 protein: CASSLGWTEAFF

J gene: TRBJ2-5
V gene: TRBV5-5
D gene: TRBD1
CDR3 protein: CASRPLMGQGVSETQYF

J gene: TRBJ1-4
V gene: TRBV7-8
D gene: -
CDR3 protein: CASSLKSGKLFF

J gene: TRBJ1-6
V gene: TRBV7-9
D gene: -
CDR3 protein: CASTLGGWNSPLHF

J gene: TRBJ1-2
V gene: TRBV7-8
D gene: -
CDR3 protein: CASSSGDSTYGYTF

J gene: TRBJ1-1
V gene: TRBV3-1
D gene: -
CDR3 protein: CAIRSGDGTEAFF

J gene: TRBJ2-7
V gene: TRBV9
D gene: -
CDR3 protein: CASSVGGPRAEQYF

J gene: TRBJ2-7
V gene: TRBV7-9
D gene: TRBD2
CDR3 protein: CASSSVASGRSYEQYF

J gene: TRBJ2-5
V gene: TRBV7-9
D gene: TRBD2
CDR3 protein: CASSAGTRTVETQYF

J gene: TRBJ1-1
V gene: TRBV7-9
D gene: TRBD1
CDR3 protein: CASSIGQGTIEAFF

J gene: TRBJ1-1
V gene: TRBV20-1
D gene: -
CDR3 protein: CSASSGAFF

J gene: TRBJ2-2
V gene: TRBV9
D gene: -
CDR3 protein: CASRSGVDTAATGELFF

J gene: TRBJ2-7
V gene: TRBV24-1
D gene: TRBD2
CDR3 protein: CAISAGTSSVEQYF

J gene: TRBJ2-7
V gene: TRBV10-2
D gene: -
CDR3 protein: CASSEFGVEEQYF

J gene: TRBJ2-6
V gene: TRBV7-9
D gene: -
CDR3 protein: CATSDSGISGANVLTF

J gene: TRBJ1-5
V gene: TRBV7-8
D gene: -
CDR3 protein: CASSSGPFRNQPQHF

J gene: TRBJ1-1
V gene: TRBV29-1
D gene: -
CDR3 protein: CSVEIGRGNTEAFF

J gene: TRBJ2-5
V gene: TRBV15
D gene: -
CDR3 protein: CATSRTWRETQYF

J gene: TRBJ1-3
V gene: TRBV2
D gene: -
CDR3 protein: CASSEVMGFSGNTIYF

J gene: TRBJ2-3
V gene: TRBV2
D gene: TRBD1
CDR3 protein: CASRGRTGGTDTQYF

J gene: TRBJ1-1
V gene: TRBV10-2
D gene: -
CDR3 protein: CASSQGPGYTEAFF

J gene: TRBJ2-1
V gene: TRBV28
D gene: -
CDR3 protein: CAGSLGRSSYNEQFF

J gene: TRBJ2-7
V gene: TRBV7-2
D gene: TRBD2
CDR3 protein: CASSSYPGLARTTVVYEQYF

J gene: TRBJ2-5
V gene: TRBV4-2
D gene: TRBD1
CDR3 protein: CASSQDSQGEETQYF

J gene: TRBJ1-1
V gene: TRBV9
D gene: -
CDR3 protein: CASSSDPASIITEAFF

J gene: TRBJ1-3
V gene: TRBV7-9
D gene: TRBD1
CDR3 protein: CASSPGQFSGNTIYF

J gene: TRBJ2-5
V gene: TRBV2
D gene: TRBD1
CDR3 protein: CASSKSGTGPLVPQYF

J gene: TRBJ1-2
V gene: TRBV15
D gene: -
CDR3 protein: CATSGSRYGGGAYGYTF

J gene: TRBJ2-1
V gene: TRBV5-5
D gene: TRBD2
CDR3 protein: CASSLWTSGSSYNEQFF

J gene: TRBJ2-3
V gene: TRBV15
D gene: TRBD1
CDR3 protein: CATSRVTGTGPHRPTDTQYF

J gene: TRBJ2-7
V gene: TRBV2
D gene: TRBD1
CDR3 protein: CASSHGDRGDSYEQYF

J gene: TRBJ2-3
V gene: TRBV4-2
D gene: TRBD2
CDR3 protein: CASSQDSSGRAADTQYF

J gene: TRBJ2-2
V gene: TRBV15
D gene: TRBD1
CDR3 protein: CATSIGQVNTGELFF

J gene: TRBJ1-4
V gene: TRBV20-1
D gene: -
CDR3 protein: CSARGPNEKLFF